These 29 T cell receptor beta chains were all obtained from the same sample, sequenced in a study of blood T cell repertoires in COVID-19. Some clones are missing from TCRdb's copy, which holds only in-frame ones; the method was immunoSEQ multiplex PCR. The sample consists of approximately 72,000 clones, approximately 89% of them appearing once. Sample: peripheral blood. Receptors were obtained from a woman aged 80 or older with active or convalescent COVID-19.

CDR3 residues: CASSPGRHQPQHF. CDR3 bases: TGTGCCAGTAGCCCTGGGCGACATCAGCCCCAGCATTTT. The V gene is TRBV19, the J gene TRBJ1-5; no clear D gene. This CDR3 has 13 residues. The V gene lost 6 bases and the J gene lost 5 bases, with 11 bases spanning the gap. CDR1 and CDR2 from the germline V gene are LNHDA and SQIVND (reference sequence).

The rearrangement links TRBV7-2 to TRBJ2-7, with 11 positions matching TRBD2. Germline-derived CDR1 and CDR2 are SGHTA and FQGNSA. Trimming at V came to 4 bases and at J to 2 bases, leaving 4 bases not matched to a gene. The CDR3 consists of 15 residues. The CDR3 DNA follows: TGTGCCAGCAGCTCACTAGCGGGGGAACCCTACGAGCAGTACTTC. Protein: CASSSLAGEPYEQYF.

The genes are TRBV6-1 and TRBJ1-2; D is possibly TRBD1 (6 bases). V lost 7 bases and J lost 8, with 20 bases in between. The length of the CDR3 is 14 residues. CDR1 and CDR2 (germline): MNHNS, SASEGT. The CDR3 is CASTLIQGAEGYTF. DNA of the CDR3: TGTGCCAGCACCCTCATACAGGGCGCAGAGGGCTACACCTTC.

The CDR3 DNA is TGCAGTGCTAGTCTGGGCTACACCTTC. Protein product: CSASLGYTF. The chain links TRBV20-1 to TRBJ1-2; D call uncertain. This CDR3 region has 9 residues. Trimming took 3 bases from V and 8 from J, leaving 4 bases between them. In germline, CDR1 is DFQATT, CDR2 SNEGSKA (reference sequence).

J is TRBJ2-1 and V is TRBV28; D is undetermined. CDR1 and CDR2 from the germline V gene are MDHEN and SYDVKM. The V and J ends lost 2 bases and 0 bases respectively, with 14 bases between them. CDR3 length equals 17 residues. DNA for the CDR3: TGTGCCAGCAGTTTAGGCGAGTGGCCTAGCTCCTACAATGAGCAGTTCTTC. Translation gives CASSLGEWPSSYNEQFF.

This rearrangement joins TRBV7-2 to TRBJ1-1, with a possible D match to TRBD1 (6 bases). The V and J ends lost 1 base and 11 bases respectively, with 17 bases between them. The length of the CDR3 is 14 residues. In germline, CDR1 is SGHTA, CDR2 FQGNSA. Here the CDR3 reads CASSLGGSQGWAFF. CDR3 sequence (DNA): TGTGCCAGCAGCTTAGGAGGGAGCCAGGGGTGGGCTTTCTTT.

The J gene is TRBJ2-1, the V gene TRBV6-1, with TRBD2 identical over 10 bases. Germline V gene sequence: CDR1 MNHNS, CDR2 SASEGT. V shed 2 bases, J shed 2 bases, and the junction held 9 bases outside the gene matches. The CDR3 extends over 18 amino acids. The CDR3 DNA is TGTGCCAGCAGTGAAAGAAGCGGGGGGGCCAGCCCCTACAATGAGCAGTTCTTC. Protein: CASSERSGGASPYNEQFF.

The gene calls are TRBV5-6 and TRBJ1-4; no reliable D call. Trimming stripped 0 bases from V and 5 bases from J, with 8 bases between. The CDR3 spans 14 residues. Germline V lookup: CDR1 SGHDT, CDR2 YYEEEE. CDR3 protein: CASSLAAVNEKLFF. As DNA, the CDR3 is TGTGCCAGCAGCTTGGCTGCGGTGAATGAAAAACTGTTTTTT.

The chain couples TRBV29-1 to TRBJ2-5; a possible D gene is TRBD1 (6 bases). Germline V CDR1 and CDR2: SQVTM, ANQGSEA. This CDR3 region has 13 residues. V was trimmed by 2 bases and J by 3 bases, leaving 10 bases between them. CDR3 in amino acids: CSVEKTGEETQYF. CDR3 sequence (DNA): TGCAGCGTTGAAAAGACAGGAGAAGAGACCCAGTACTTC.

The V and J genes are TRBV19 and TRBJ1-1; D not certain. Germline V gene lookup returns CDR1 LNHDA and CDR2 SQIVND (reference sequence). V lost 6 bases to trimming and J lost 5 bases, with 16 bases between them. This CDR3 has 14 amino acids. CDR3 protein: CASRGSPESTEAFF. CDR3 bases: TGTGCCAGTAGGGGCAGCCCTGAATCTACTGAAGCTTTCTTT.

The V and J genes are TRBV30 and TRBJ2-3; TRBD2 agrees at 8 bases. This CDR3 spans 15 amino acids. The germline V gene encodes CDR1 GTSNPN and CDR2 SVGIG (reference sequence). The V segment lost 3 bases and the J segment 2 bases; nucleotides outside the gene matches: 7. The CDR3 loop reads CAWSPRGGPTDTQYF. For the CDR3, the DNA is TGTGCCTGGAGCCCCCGGGGGGGACCCACAGATACGCAGTATTTT.

The V gene is TRBV7-6, the J gene TRBJ2-5; 7 bases agree with TRBD1. CDR3 size: 15 residues. J gave up 5 bases and V 1 base, and 7 bases lay outside the gene matches. CDR1 is SGHVS and CDR2 is FNYEAQ in the germline V gene. DNA of the CDR3: TGTGCCAGCAGCTTAGGGAAACAGGGGCGGGAGACCCAGTACTTC. Amino acids: CASSLGKQGRETQYF.

The genes are TRBV12-5 and TRBJ1-5, with no clear D. Germline CDR1 LGHNT, CDR2 FRNRAP. This CDR3 spans 15 amino acids. The V gene lost 7 bases and the J gene lost 0 bases, with 13 bases spanning the gap. Written as DNA, the CDR3 is TGTGCTAGTGCCGACAACAAGGATAGCAATCAGCCCCAGCATTTT. Residues: CASADNKDSNQPQHF.

This chain links TRBV6-2 or TRBV6-3 with TRBJ2-1; 7 bases match TRBD2. The germline gives CDR1 MNHEY, CDR2 SVGEGT. Germline trimming cut 0 bases from V and 4 bases from J; bases unmatched to any gene: 6. The CDR3 consists of 16 residues. The CDR3 DNA is TGTGCCAGCAGTTACTCGATGGGGGGGACTTACAATGAGCAGTTCTTC. Translating gives CASSYSMGGTYNEQFF.

This sequence joins TRBV10-3 and TRBJ2-7, with 8 bases aligning to TRBD1. CDR1 and CDR2 (germline): ENHRY, SYGVKD. J lost 2 bases, V lost 5 bases, and 5 bases had no gene match. There are 14 residues in the CDR3. The CDR3 is CAISPGQGTYEQYF. As DNA, the CDR3 is TGTGCCATCAGTCCCGGACAGGGAACCTACGAGCAGTACTTC.

This chain uses TRBV6-5 with TRBJ1-5; no reliable D call. Germline loops: CDR1 MNHEY, CDR2 SVGAGI. This CDR3 region has 15 residues. V lost 0 bases, J lost 4 bases, and 10 bases lay in between. CDR3 in amino acids: CASSYSSTVNQPQHF. CDR3 bases: TGTGCCAGCAGTTACTCGAGTACAGTTAATCAGCCCCAGCATTTT.

V is TRBV5-6 and J is TRBJ2-1, with TRBD1 as a possible D gene (6 bases). The germline V gene has CDR1 SGHDT and CDR2 YYEEEE. With 7 bases removed from V and 1 base from J, the gap between germline ends came to 18 bases. CDR3 length: 16 amino acids. The CDR3 coding sequence is TGTGCCAGCGGCCCAACCAGGGGTGAATCCTACAATGAGCAGTTCTTC. Translation gives CASGPTRGESYNEQFF.

This chain joins TRBV7-9 and TRBJ2-5, with D hard to call. The germline CDR1 and CDR2 sequences are SEHNR and FQNEAQ (reference sequence). V was clipped by 5 bases and J by 4 bases, with 8 bases between them. The CDR3 extends over 12 amino acids. The DNA of the CDR3 is TGTGCCAGCAGCCGAACCGGAGAGACCCAGTACTTC. Protein: CASSRTGETQYF.

Turning to this clone: The germline gene is not matched at one end of the junction; a read error may be the cause. The chain has TRBV5-6 and TRBJ1-5; unclear D gene. CDR1 and CDR2 from the germline V gene are SGHDT and YYEEEE. This CDR3 is 17 amino acids long. CDR3 in amino acids: CASSLYEGKYINRPQHF. In DNA form, the CDR3 reads TGTGCCAGCAGCTTGTACGAGGGAAAGTACATCAATCGGCCCCAGCATTTT.

This clone has only a few counts. J is TRBJ2-7 and V is TRBV27; 7 positions match TRBD1. The CDR3 is made up of 15 amino acids. CDR1 is MNHEY and CDR2 is SMNVEV in the germline V gene (reference sequence). Trimming at V came to 0 bases and at J to 3 bases, leaving 5 bases not matched to a gene. DNA for the CDR3: TGTGCCAGCAGTTTATCCGGGACAGTCCTCTACGAGCAGTACTTC. Translating it yields CASSLSGTVLYEQYF.

The V call is TRBV6-2 or TRBV6-3, the J call TRBJ2-7; 7 bases line up with TRBD1. This CDR3 is 15 amino acids long. V shed 5 bases, J shed 2 bases, and the junction held 9 bases outside the gene matches. CDR1 is MNHEY and CDR2 is SVGEGT in the germline V gene. The CDR3 spells CASSDRAGPPYEQYF. DNA for the CDR3: TGTGCCAGCAGTGACAGGGCTGGCCCCCCCTACGAGCAGTACTTC.

J is TRBJ2-5 and V is TRBV5-6; D may be TRBD1 (6 bases). The V gene lost 6 bases and the J gene lost 5 bases, with 11 bases spanning the gap. Germline-derived CDR1 and CDR2 are SGHDT and YYEEEE. The CDR3 has 12 amino acids. CDR3 sequence (DNA): TGTGCCAGCACCACAGGGCGCGAGACCCAGTACTTC. Residues: CASTTGRETQYF. Full variable domain (outside the CDR3, taken from reference TRBV5-6 and TRBJ2-5): DAGVTQSPTHLIKTRGQQVTLRCSPKSGHDTVSWYQQALGQGPQFIFQYYEEEERQRGNFPDRFSGHQFPNYSSELNVNALLLGDSALYLCASTTGRETQYFGPGTRLLVL.

The V gene is TRBV28, the J gene TRBJ1-1; 10 nucleotides match TRBD1. The CDR3 has 17 residues. With V trimmed by 1 base and J by 5 bases, 10 bases remained unmatched. The germline V gene has CDR1 MDHEN and CDR2 SYDVKM. The CDR3 DNA reads TGTGCCAGCAGTTTATCTTATCGAGGGACAGGGGCAACTGAAGCTTTCTTT. This encodes CASSLSYRGTGATEAFF.

This clone was detected a few times. V and J are TRBV9 and TRBJ2-3, with D possibly matching TRBD2 (7 bases). In germline, CDR1 is SGDLS, CDR2 YYNGEE. V lost 6 bases and J lost 5, with 16 bases in between. The CDR3 is 14 residues long. CDR3 residues: CASTLGGPEDTQYF. Here the CDR3 DNA reads TGTGCCAGCACCCTGGGGGGGCCTGAAGATACGCAGTATTTT.

This chain uses TRBV6-5 with TRBJ1-5; D unclear. Trimming pared 7 bases from V and 3 bases from J, leaving 13 bases between. CDR3 length: 14 amino acids. The germline CDR1 and CDR2 sequences are MNHEY and SVGAGI. CDR3 bases: TGTGCCAGCAAGTGGGCAGCAAACAATCAGCCCCAGCATTTT. Translation gives CASKWAANNQPQHF.

The CDR3 reads CASSLRSSGGQETQYF. CDR3 bases: TGTGCCAGCAGCTTGAGGTCTAGCGGGGGGCAAGAGACCCAGTACTTC. V gene TRBV5-4 combines with J gene TRBJ2-5, with TRBD2 identical over 11 bases. CDR3 length equals 16 residues. The germline gives CDR1 SGHNT, CDR2 YYREEE (reference sequence). V dropped 1 base and J dropped 2; count of bases not matched to a gene: 4.

As DNA, the CDR3 is TGTGCCAGCAGTTATCCGGTAACAGATACGCAGTATTTT. Protein: CASSYPVTDTQYF. The chain joins TRBV6-6 to TRBJ2-3, with unresolved D. With 3 bases removed from V and 3 bases from J, the gap between germline ends came to 7 bases. The CDR3 covers 13 residues. The germline gives CDR1 MNHNY, CDR2 SVGAGI (reference sequence).

Here the CDR3 DNA reads TGTGCCAGCAGCTTAGTCAGGGGCGACTATGGCTACACCTTC. As protein: CASSLVRGDYGYTF. V usage is TRBV7-2 and J usage is TRBJ1-2; maybe TRBD1 (6 bases). This CDR3 has 14 residues. Germline-derived CDR1 and CDR2 are SGHTA and FQGNSA. V gave up 1 base and J gave up 3 bases, with 9 bases separating them. Supplemented by reference TRBV7-2 and TRBJ1-2, the full variable domain reads GAGVSQSPSNKVTEKGKDVELRCDPISGHTALYWYRQSLGQGLEFLIYFQGNSAPDKSGLPSDRFSAERTGGSVSTLTIQRTQQEDSAVYLCASSLVRGDYGYTFGSGTRLTVV.

The CDR3 reads CASSFGENTEAFF. The CDR3 nucleotides read TGTGCCAGCAGTTTCGGAGAGAACACTGAAGCTTTCTTT. V is TRBV12-3 or TRBV12-4 and J is TRBJ1-1; D unclear. The CDR3 covers 13 residues. V was cut by 3 bases and J by 1 base, with 6 bases left in between.